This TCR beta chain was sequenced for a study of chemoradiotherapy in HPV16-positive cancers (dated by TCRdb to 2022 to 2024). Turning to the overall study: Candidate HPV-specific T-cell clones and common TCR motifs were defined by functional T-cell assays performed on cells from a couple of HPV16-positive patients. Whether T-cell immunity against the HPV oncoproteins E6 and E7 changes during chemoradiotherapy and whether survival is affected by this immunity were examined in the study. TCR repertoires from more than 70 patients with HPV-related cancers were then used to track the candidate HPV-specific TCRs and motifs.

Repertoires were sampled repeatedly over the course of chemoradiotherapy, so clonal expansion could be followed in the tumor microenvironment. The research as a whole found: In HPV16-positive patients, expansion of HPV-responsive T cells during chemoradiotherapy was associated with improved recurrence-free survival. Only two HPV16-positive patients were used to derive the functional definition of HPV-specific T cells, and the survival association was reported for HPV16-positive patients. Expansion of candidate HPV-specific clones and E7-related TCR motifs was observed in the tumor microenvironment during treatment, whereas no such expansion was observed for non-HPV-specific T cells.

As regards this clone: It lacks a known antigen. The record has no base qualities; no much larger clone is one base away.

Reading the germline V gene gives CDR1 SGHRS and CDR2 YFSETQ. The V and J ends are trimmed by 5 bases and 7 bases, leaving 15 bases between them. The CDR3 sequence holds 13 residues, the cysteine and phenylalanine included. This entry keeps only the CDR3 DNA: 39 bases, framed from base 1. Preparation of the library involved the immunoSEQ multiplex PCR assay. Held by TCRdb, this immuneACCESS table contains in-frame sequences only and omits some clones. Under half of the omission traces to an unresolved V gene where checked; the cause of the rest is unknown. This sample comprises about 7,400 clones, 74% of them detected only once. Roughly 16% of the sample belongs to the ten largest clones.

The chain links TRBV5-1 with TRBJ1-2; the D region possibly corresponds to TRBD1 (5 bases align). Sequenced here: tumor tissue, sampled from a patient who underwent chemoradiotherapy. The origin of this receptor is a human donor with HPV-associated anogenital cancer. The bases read TGCGCCAGCAGGTCGGACACGGGTCCTGGCTACACCTTC. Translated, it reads CASRSDTGPGYTF.